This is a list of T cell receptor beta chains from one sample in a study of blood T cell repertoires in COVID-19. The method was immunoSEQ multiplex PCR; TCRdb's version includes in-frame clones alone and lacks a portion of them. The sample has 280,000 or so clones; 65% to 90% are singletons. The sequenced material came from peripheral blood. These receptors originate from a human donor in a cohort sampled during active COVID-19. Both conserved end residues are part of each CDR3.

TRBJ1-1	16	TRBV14	CASSQDLGQVNTEAFF
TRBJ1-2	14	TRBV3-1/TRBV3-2	CASSHPGDIGGYTF
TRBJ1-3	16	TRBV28	CASSKGGRGSGNTIYF
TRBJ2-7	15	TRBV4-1	CASSQDAGVTYEQYF
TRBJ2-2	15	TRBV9	CASSVGQRGHGELFF
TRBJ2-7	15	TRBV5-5	CASRLQGQVTYEQYF
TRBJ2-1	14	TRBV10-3	CAISWGDSYNEQFF
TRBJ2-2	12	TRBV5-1	CASSLAGGELFF
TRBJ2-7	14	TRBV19	CASRSLGSPGEQYF
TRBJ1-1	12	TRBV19	CASSFGLTEAFF
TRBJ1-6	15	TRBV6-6	CASSYIEGYNSPLHF
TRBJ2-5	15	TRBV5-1	CASSWDRGSEETQYF